These 2 T cell receptor beta chains were sequenced from one sample in a study of blood T cell repertoires in COVID-19. Only in-frame clones appear in the TCRdb table, and some are missing; sequencing was by immunoSEQ multiplex PCR. The profile shows 350,000 to 400,000 clones, more than 85% of them singletons. The source material was PBMCs or T cells enriched from blood (not recorded which). The receptors stem from a woman in her thirties or forties who had been exposed to COVID-19.

The chain couples TRBV7-9 to TRBJ1-2; D not certain. The ends were cut back, 0 bases at V and 8 bases at J, with 10 bases in the middle. This CDR3 comprises 13 residues. The germline CDR1 and CDR2 sequences are SEHNR and FQNEAQ (reference sequence). The chain's CDR3 is CASSLALEGGYTF. DNA for the CDR3: TGTGCCAGCAGCTTAGCTTTGGAGGGCGGCTACACCTTC.

CDR3 protein: CAISSGGGNEQYF. The CDR3 nucleotides are TGTGCCATTTCCAGCGGGGGGGGTAACGAGCAGTACTTC. The chain is built from TRBV10-3 and TRBJ2-7; 10 bases are shared with TRBD2. Unmatched junction bases numbered 7, after V lost 9 bases and J lost 5 bases. CDR3 length equals 13 residues. The germline V gene encodes CDR1 ENHRY and CDR2 SYGVKD.